The present T cell receptor beta chain was sequenced within a study of shared clonotypes between healthy human individuals. Across the whole study: CD8 memory received one plate per donor, CD8 naive two, CD4 memory three and CD4 naive three.

The V gene's germline CDR1 is SGHNT and CDR2 YYREEE (reference sequence). This CDR3 region has 13 residues. V lost 2 bases and J lost 4, with 9 bases in between. Of note for this clone: Its specificity is unknown. Other DNA sequences of this sample code for an identical CDR3.

Evenly divided among several immunoSEQ plates was the genomic DNA of each subset. TCRdb's table, derived via immunoSEQ multiplex PCR, lists solely in-frame clones and lacks some. The profile shows some 2,500,000 clones, roughly 90% of them singletons. The study's findings and limits: The sharing of approximately 5.1% of naive CD4 clonotypes was seen across a handful of donors. Rarefaction revealed incomplete sorted-subset sequencing despite large depth.

The rearrangement uses TRBV5-4 and TRBJ2-5; D may match TRBD1 or TRBD2 (6 bases each). The receptor was derived from a man between 18 and 35 years old in good health. Some clones in this sample may be carry-over from other donors' samples. The specimen sequenced was naive CD4+ T cells from PBMCs. As for subset: CD45RA+ positively selected. The CDR3 sequence is CASSLGGRETQYF. CDR3 bases: TGTGCCAGCAGCTTAGGGGGGAGAGAGACCCAGTACTTC.